These T cell receptor beta chains were read from a single sample in a study of blood T cell repertoires in COVID-19. This table comes from immunoSEQ multiplex PCR, and its TCRdb copy is limited to in-frame clones, with some not included. This table has roughly 140,000 clones, 85% to 90% appearing once. The sequenced sample consisted of peripheral blood. Receptors were obtained from a woman aged 60-75 years with active COVID-19. Both conserved end residues are part of each CDR3. D genes are given only for firm matches. The listing skips clone size in some rows; elsewhere it reads once, few, many or a size class.

>TRBD1|TRBJ2-1|14|TRBV4-1|few
CASSGRDRGLGQFF
TGCGCCAGCAGCGGCCGGGACAGGGGGCTCGGACAGTTCTTC
>TRBD1|TRBJ1-5|15|TRBV5-4|few
CASSSGTGRNQPQHF
TGTGCCAGCAGCTCCGGGACAGGGAGAAATCAGCCCCAGCATTTT
>TRBD2|TRBJ2-1|14|TRBV2|-
CASSEGRGLAGNFF
TGTGCCAGCAGTGAAGGGCGGGGACTAGCGGGAAATTTCTTC
>-|TRBJ1-5|15|TRBV7-8|-
CASSLASPNYQPQHF
TGTGCCAGCAGCTTAGCTTCTCCTAACTATCAGCCCCAGCATTTT
>-|TRBJ1-3|12|TRBV19|-
CASGGAGNTIYF
TGTGCCAGTGGAGGGGCTGGAAACACCATATATTTT
>TRBD1|TRBJ2-7|14|TRBV28|-
CASYTQGDSYEQYF
TGTGCCTCCTATACTCAGGGGGACTCCTACGAGCAGTACTTC
>TRBD1|TRBJ2-1|16|TRBV30|-
CAWSGSTGGRYNEQFF
TGTGCCTGGAGTGGATCGACAGGGGGTCGCTACAATGAGCAGTTCTTC
>-|TRBJ1-2|14|TRBV5-1|-
CASRQQPGDYGYTF
TGCGCCAGTCGACAGCAACCTGGGGACTATGGCTACACCTTC
>-|TRBJ2-5|12|TRBV7-2|-
CASSSDTETQYF
TGTGCCAGCAGCTCGGACACAGAGACCCAGTACTTC
>TRBD1|TRBJ1-6|15|TRBV5-8|-
CASSLGDSLNSPLHF
TGTGCCAGCAGCTTGGGGGACAGCCTTAATTCACCCCTCCACTTT
>-|TRBJ2-7|13|TRBV5-4|-
CASSGWADYEQYF
TGTGCCAGCAGTGGCTGGGCCGACTACGAGCAGTACTTC
>-|TRBJ1-3|15|TRBV18|-
CASSLRERSGNTIYF
TGTGCCAGCTCACTACGAGAGAGATCGGGAAACACCATATATTTT
>-|TRBJ1-2|15|TRBV19|-
CASRITRGSAYGYTF
TGTGCCAGTAGAATAACGAGGGGGTCGGCCTATGGCTACACCTTC
>TRBD1|TRBJ1-2|18|TRBV27|-
CASSLWHGSGTESYGYTF
TGTGCCAGCAGTTTATGGCACGGCTCCGGGACAGAGTCCTATGGCTACACCTTC
>-|TRBJ1-2|13|TRBV12-3/TRBV12-4|-
CASSPDSNYGYTF
TGTGCCAGCAGCCCGGACAGTAACTATGGCTACACCTTC
>-|TRBJ2-1|16|TRBV28|-
CASSPDSSWTYNEQFF
TGTGCCAGCAGTCCTGACAGTAGCTGGACCTACAATGAGCAGTTCTTC
>TRBD2|TRBJ2-1|17|TRBV18|-
CASSPPLAGVTYNEQFF
TGTGCCAGCTCACCACCACTAGCGGGGGTAACCTACAATGAGCAGTTCTTC
>-|TRBJ2-5|12|TRBV2|-
CASREGGETQYF
TGTGCCAGCAGAGAAGGAGGGGAGACCCAGTACTTC
>TRBD2|TRBJ2-7|15|TRBV28|-
CASRGAGGPYYEQYF
TGTGCCAGCAGGGGGGCGGGAGGGCCATACTACGAGCAGTACTTC
>-|TRBJ1-2|17|TRBV19|-
CASSTLIAGARFYGYTF
TGTGCCAGTAGTACCCTTATTGCGGGGGCGAGATTCTATGGCTACACCTTC
>TRBD1|TRBJ1-2|16|TRBV28|few
CASQPPPRGTNYGYTF
TGTGCCAGCCAACCCCCCCCCAGGGGGACAAACTATGGCTACACCTTC
>TRBD2|TRBJ2-1|21|TRBV3-1/TRBV3-2|-
CASSQDWLLTRFPGLAGEQFF
TGTGCCAGCAGCCAAGACTGGCTCCTGACACGCTTTCCGGGACTAGCGGGGGAGCAGTTCTTC
>-|TRBJ1-2|14|TRBV7-2|-
CASSFPELHYGYTF
TGTGCCAGCAGCTTTCCCGAGCTGCACTATGGCTACACCTTC
>-|TRBJ2-7|14|TRBV9|-
CASSVRTGKGEQYF
TGTGCCAGCAGCGTCCGGACTGGCAAGGGCGAGCAGTACTTC
>-|TRBJ1-1|13|TRBV19|-
CASSIGYSTEAFF
TGTGCCAGTAGTATAGGGTACAGCACTGAAGCTTTCTTT
>-|TRBJ1-2|13|TRBV3-1/TRBV3-2|-
CASSQGGNYGYTF
TGTGCCAGCAGCCAAGGCGGAAACTATGGCTACACCTTC
>TRBD1|TRBJ1-2|14|TRBV28|-
CASSLWAGGGGYTF
TGTGCCAGCAGTTTGTGGGCAGGGGGTGGTGGCTACACCTTC
>TRBD2|TRBJ2-1|14|TRBV5-6|-
CASSARLAGGEQFF
TGTGCCAGCAGCGCAAGACTAGCGGGAGGAGAGCAGTTCTTC
>-|TRBJ1-3|15|TRBV5-1|-
CASSLVSGFGNTIYF
TGCGCCAGCAGCTTGGTCAGCGGCTTTGGAAACACCATATATTTT
>-|TRBJ2-1|16|TRBV3-1/TRBV3-2|-
CASPPPRVSSYNEQFF
TGTGCCAGTCCGCCCCCGCGGGTGAGCTCCTACAATGAGCAGTTCTTC
>-|TRBJ1-2|15|TRBV28|-
CASSLSSLQDYGYTF
TGTGCCAGCAGTTTATCCTCCTTGCAGGACTATGGCTACACCTTC
>TRBD2|TRBJ2-1|14|TRBV6-5|-
CARRMGLADNEQFF
TGTGCCAGGCGCATGGGACTAGCTGACAATGAGCAGTTCTTC
>-|TRBJ2-4|13|TRBV6-5|-
CASKPGAKNIQYF
TGTGCCAGCAAACCGGGGGCCAAAAACATTCAGTACTTC
>-|TRBJ2-1|14|TRBV19|-
CASSIAVTYNEQFF
TGTGCCAGTAGTATAGCGGTTACCTACAATGAGCAGTTCTTC
>-|TRBJ1-1|15|TRBV27|-
CASSLFGGPRTEAFF
TGTGCCAGCAGTCTCTTCGGGGGGCCGAGGACTGAAGCTTTCTTT
>TRBD1|TRBJ2-7|13|TRBV29-1|-
CSVGAGGLYEQYF
TGCAGCGTTGGTGCAGGGGGTCTTTACGAGCAGTACTTC
>-|TRBJ2-1|17|TRBV24-1|-
CATSDLWVAGRLGEQFF
TGTGCCACCAGTGATTTGTGGGTCGCGGGACGTCTGGGTGAGCAGTTCTTC
>TRBD1|TRBJ1-2|14|TRBV7-9|-
CASSPNRGDYGYTF
TGTGCCAGCAGCCCAAACAGGGGCGACTATGGCTACACCTTC
>TRBD2|TRBJ2-1|17|TRBV28|few
CASSSPYGRGSYNEQFF
TGTGCCAGCAGTTCCCCCTACGGGAGGGGTTCCTACAATGAGCAGTTCTTC
>TRBD1|TRBJ1-1|13|TRBV2|-
CASFDRGSTEAFF
TGTGCCAGCTTTGACAGGGGGTCGACTGAAGCTTTCTTT
>TRBD1|TRBJ1-2|15|TRBV6-5|few
CASSPQGGAGYGYTF
TGTGCCAGCAGTCCGCAGGGGGGCGCAGGATATGGCTACACCTTC
>-|TRBJ1-5|16|TRBV27|-
CASSLSAGNLIQPQHF
TGTGCCAGCAGTTTATCAGCAGGGAATTTAATACAGCCCCAGCATTTT
>-|TRBJ1-3|13|TRBV7-8|once
CASSLGAKNTIYF
TGTGCCAGCAGCTTAGGGGCGAAAAACACCATATATTTT
>-|TRBJ1-5|15|TRBV6-5|-
CASSYSAVSNQPQHF
TGTGCCAGCAGTTACTCGGCCGTTAGCAATCAGCCCCAGCATTTT